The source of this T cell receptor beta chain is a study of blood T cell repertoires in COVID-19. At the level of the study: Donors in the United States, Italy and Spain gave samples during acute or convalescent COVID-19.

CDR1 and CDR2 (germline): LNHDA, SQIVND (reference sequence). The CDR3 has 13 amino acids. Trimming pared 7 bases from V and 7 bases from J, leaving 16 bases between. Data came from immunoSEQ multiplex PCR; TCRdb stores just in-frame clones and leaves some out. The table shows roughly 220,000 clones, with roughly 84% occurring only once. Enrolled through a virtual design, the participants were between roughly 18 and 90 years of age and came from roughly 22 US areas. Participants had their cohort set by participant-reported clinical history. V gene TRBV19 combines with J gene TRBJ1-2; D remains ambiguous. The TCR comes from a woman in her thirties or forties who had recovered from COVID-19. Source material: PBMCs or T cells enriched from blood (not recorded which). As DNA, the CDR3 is TGTGCCAGTACTACCGAACTATTCGTTGGCTACACCTTC. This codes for CASTTELFVGYTF.